Below, 6 T cell receptor beta chains from the same sample are listed, as sequenced in a study of long-term antiretroviral therapy in people with HIV. The libraries were made with immunoSEQ v3.0 at survey level. Some clones are missing from TCRdb's copy, which holds only in-frame ones; the method was immunoSEQ multiplex PCR. The table shows around 25,000 clones, with 80% to 90% occurring only once. This material consisted of unsorted PBMCs, taken 1.8 years before starting antiretroviral therapy. The receptors come from a man in his forties or fifties with HIV.

The rearrangement joins TRBV7-9 to TRBJ1-6; TRBD1 might be the D (5 bases). The CDR3 is 13 amino acids. The germline V gene encodes CDR1 SEHNR and CDR2 FQNEAQ (reference sequence). V dropped 4 bases and J dropped 13 bases, with 14 bases sitting between them. CDR3 region: CASSSRGVWPLHF. The CDR3 DNA is TGTGCCAGCAGCTCCCGAGGGGTTTGGCCCCTCCACTTT.

The chain combines TRBV11-2 with TRBJ2-3, with 8 bases lining up with TRBD2. The CDR3 is made up of 15 amino acids. With 5 bases clipped from V and 2 bases from J, the junction kept 6 bases outside the gene matches. CDR1 is SGHAT, CDR2 FQNNGV, per germline. The CDR3 loop reads CASSGGGGYTDTQYF. The CDR3 coding sequence is TGTGCCAGCAGCGGGGGCGGGGGGTACACAGATACGCAGTATTTT.

This chain connects TRBV6-5 to TRBJ2-1, with D possibly matching TRBD1 (6 bases). Trimming pared 2 bases from V and 10 bases from J, leaving 9 bases between. CDR3 length equals 12 residues. CDR1 and CDR2 (germline): MNHEY, SVGAGI. Here the CDR3 DNA reads TGTGCCAGCAGTTACGATACAGGGGAGCAGTTCTTC. Translation gives CASSYDTGEQFF.

This chain connects TRBV14 to TRBJ2-7; D gene ambiguous. V dropped 4 bases and J dropped 4 bases, with 8 bases sitting between them. This CDR3 contains 12 residues. Germline assignment: CDR1 SGHDN and CDR2 FVKESK. For the CDR3, the DNA is TGTGCCAGCAGCCCGGCCGGTTACGAGCAGTACTTC. It codes for CASSPAGYEQYF.

The V and J genes are TRBV19 and TRBJ2-5, with a tentative D call TRBD1 (5 bases). V gave up 4 bases and J gave up 5 bases, with 14 bases separating them. This CDR3 has 14 residues. Germline CDR1 LNHDA, CDR2 SQIVND (reference sequence). In DNA form, the CDR3 reads TGTGCCAGTAGTACTAGACAGTTTGGGGAGACCCAGTACTTC. Translation: CASSTRQFGETQYF.

The rearrangement uses TRBV5-5 and TRBJ2-7; D gene uncertain. The CDR3 runs to 15 residues. The germline CDR1 and CDR2 sequences are SGHKS and YYEKEE (reference sequence). Trimming shortened V by 0 bases and J by 0 bases, and 10 bases separated the two germline ends. CDR3 in DNA: TGTGCCAGCAGCTTGGGTGCAGCGCTCTCCTACGAGCAGTACTTC. Residues: CASSLGAALSYEQYF.